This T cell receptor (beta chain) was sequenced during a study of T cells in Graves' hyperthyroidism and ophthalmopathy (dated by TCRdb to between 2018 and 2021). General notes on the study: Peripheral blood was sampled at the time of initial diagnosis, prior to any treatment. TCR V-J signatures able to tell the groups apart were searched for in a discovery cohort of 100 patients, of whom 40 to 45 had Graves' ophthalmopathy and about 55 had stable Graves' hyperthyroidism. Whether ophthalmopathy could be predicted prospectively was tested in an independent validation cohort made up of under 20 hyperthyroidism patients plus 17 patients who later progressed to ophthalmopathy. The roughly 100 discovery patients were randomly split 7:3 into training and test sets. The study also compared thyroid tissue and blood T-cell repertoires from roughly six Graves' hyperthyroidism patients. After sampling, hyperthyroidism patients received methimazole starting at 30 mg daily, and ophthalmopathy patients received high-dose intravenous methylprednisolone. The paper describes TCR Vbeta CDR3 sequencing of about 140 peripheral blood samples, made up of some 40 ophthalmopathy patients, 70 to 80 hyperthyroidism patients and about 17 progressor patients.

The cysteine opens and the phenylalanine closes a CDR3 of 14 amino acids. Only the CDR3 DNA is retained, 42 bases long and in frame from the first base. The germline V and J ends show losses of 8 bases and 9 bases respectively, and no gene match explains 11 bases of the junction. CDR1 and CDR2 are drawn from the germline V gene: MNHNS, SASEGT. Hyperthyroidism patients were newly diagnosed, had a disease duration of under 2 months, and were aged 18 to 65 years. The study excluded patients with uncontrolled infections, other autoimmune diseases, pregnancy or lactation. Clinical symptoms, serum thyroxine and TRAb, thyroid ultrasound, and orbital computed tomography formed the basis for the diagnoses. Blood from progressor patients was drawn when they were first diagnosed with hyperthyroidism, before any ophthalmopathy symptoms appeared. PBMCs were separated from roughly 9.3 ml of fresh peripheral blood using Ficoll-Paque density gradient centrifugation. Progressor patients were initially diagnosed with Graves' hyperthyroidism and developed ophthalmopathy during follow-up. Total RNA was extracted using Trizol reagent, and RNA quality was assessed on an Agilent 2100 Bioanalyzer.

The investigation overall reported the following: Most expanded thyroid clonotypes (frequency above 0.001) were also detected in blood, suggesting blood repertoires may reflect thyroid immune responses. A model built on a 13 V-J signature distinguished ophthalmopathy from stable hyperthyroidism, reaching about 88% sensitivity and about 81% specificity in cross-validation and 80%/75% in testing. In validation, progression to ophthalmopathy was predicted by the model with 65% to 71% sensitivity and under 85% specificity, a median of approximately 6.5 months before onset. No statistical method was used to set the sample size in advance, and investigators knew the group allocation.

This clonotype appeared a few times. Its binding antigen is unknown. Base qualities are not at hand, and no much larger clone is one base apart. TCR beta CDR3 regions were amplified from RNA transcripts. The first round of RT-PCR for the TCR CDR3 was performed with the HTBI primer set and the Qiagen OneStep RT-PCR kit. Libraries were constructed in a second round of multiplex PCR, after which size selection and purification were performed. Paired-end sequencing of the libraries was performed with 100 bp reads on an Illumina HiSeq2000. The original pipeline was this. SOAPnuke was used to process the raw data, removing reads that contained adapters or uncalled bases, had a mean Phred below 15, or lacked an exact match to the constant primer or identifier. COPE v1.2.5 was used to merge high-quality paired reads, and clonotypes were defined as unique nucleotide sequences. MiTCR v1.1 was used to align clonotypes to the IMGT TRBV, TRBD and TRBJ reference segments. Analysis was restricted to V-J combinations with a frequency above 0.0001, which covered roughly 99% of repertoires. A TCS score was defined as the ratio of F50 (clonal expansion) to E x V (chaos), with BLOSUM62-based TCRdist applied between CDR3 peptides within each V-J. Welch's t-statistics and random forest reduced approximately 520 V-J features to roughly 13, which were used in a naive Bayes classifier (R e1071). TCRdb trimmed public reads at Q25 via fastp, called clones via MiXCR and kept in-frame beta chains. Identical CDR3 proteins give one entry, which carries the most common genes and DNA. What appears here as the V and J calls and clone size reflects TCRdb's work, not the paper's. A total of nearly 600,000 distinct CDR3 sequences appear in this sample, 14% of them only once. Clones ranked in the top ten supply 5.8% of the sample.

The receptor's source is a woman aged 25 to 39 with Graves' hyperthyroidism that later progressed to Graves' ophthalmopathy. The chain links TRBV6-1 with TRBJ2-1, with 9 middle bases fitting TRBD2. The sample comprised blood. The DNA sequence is TGTGCCAGCGGGAAGATAGCGGGAGCGAGTGAGCAGTTCTTC. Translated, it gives CASGKIAGASEQFF.